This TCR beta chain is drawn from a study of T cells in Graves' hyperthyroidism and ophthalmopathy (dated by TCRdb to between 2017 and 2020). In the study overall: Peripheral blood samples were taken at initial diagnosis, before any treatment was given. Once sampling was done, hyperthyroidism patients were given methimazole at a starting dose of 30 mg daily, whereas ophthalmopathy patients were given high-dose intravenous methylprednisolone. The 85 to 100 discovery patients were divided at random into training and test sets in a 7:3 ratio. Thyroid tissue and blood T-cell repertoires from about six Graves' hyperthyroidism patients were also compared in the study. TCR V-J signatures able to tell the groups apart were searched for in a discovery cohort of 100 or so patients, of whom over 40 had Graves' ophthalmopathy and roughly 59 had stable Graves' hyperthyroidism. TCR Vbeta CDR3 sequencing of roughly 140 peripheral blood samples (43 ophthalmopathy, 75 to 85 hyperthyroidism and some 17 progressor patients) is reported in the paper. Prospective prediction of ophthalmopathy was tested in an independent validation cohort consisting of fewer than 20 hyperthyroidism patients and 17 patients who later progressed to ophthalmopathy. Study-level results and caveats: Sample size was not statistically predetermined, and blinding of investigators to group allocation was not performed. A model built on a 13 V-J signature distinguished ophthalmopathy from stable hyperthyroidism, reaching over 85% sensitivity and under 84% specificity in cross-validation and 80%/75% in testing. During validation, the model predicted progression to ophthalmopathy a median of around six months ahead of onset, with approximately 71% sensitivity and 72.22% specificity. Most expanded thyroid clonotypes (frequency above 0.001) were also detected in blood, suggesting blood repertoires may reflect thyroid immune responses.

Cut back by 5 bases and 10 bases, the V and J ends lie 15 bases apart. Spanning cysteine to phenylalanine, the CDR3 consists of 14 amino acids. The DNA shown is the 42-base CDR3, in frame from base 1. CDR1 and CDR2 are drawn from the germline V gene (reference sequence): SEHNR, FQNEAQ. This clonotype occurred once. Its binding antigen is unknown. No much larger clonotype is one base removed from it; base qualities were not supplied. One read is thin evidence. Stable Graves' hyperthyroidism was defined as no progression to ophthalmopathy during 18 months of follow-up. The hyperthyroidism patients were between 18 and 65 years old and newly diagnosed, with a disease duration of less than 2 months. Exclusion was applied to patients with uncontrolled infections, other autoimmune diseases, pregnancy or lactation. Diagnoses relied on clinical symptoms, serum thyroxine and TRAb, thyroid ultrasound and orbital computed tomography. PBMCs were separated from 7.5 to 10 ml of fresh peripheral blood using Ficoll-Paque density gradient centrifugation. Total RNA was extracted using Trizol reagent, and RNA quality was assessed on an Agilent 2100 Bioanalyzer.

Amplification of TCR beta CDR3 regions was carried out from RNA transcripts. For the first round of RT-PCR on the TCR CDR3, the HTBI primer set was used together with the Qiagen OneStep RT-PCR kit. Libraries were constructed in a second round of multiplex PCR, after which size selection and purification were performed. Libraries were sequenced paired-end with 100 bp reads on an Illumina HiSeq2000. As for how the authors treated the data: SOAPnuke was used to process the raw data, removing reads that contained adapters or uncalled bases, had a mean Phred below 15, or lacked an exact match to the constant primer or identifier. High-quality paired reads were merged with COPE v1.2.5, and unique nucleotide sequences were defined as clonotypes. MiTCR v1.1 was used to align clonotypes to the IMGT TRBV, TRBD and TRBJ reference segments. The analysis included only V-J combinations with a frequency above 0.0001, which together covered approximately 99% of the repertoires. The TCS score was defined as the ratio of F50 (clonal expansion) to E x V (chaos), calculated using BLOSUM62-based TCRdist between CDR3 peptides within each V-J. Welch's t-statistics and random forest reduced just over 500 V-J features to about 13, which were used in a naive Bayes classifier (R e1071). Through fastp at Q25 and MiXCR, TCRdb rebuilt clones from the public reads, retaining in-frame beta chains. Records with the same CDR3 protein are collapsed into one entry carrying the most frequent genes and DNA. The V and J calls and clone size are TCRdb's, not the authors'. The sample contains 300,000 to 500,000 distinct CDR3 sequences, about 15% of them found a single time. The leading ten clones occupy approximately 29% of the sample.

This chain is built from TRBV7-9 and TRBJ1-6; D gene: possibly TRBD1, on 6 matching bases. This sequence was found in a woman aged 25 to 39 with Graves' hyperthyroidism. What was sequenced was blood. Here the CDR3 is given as CASSPDGGGSPLHF. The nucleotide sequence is TGTGCCAGCAGCCCCGATGGGGGCGGGTCACCCCTCCACTTT.